The source of this T cell receptor beta chain is a study of T cells in tumors after PD-1 blockade. At the level of the study: Patients had no prior checkpoint blockade, systemic immunosuppressants, or anti-cancer therapy within 4 weeks. During anti-PD-1 treatment, some patients continued daily vismodegib 150 mg. Mean per blood sample: 113,528 templates (roughly 22,000-270,000), 35,000 to 45,000 unique clonotypes.

V was clipped by 1 base and J by 7 bases, with 3 bases between them. Per germline, CDR1 SGHNT and CDR2 YYREEE (reference sequence). The CDR3 sequence is 12 residues long. The protocol was immunoSEQ multiplex PCR, while the TCRdb copy is restricted to in-frame clones and leaves out a portion. The sample has approximately 20,000 clones; around 85% are singletons. Overall study results and limits: Peripheral recruitment is suggested, as some novel exhausted tumor clones were in pre-treatment blood.

As concerns this clone: Its specificity is unknown.

The receptor was derived from a human donor with advanced basal cell or squamous cell carcinoma (not recorded which). The rearrangement uses TRBV5-4 and TRBJ1-6; the D is unclear. Sequenced here: PBMCs, sampled after anti-PD-1 therapy. CDR3 in amino acids: CASSLRNSPLHF. The DNA of the CDR3 is TGTGCCAGCAGCTTGCGGAATTCACCCCTCCACTTT. Filled out from reference TRBV5-4 and TRBJ1-6, the complete variable domain reads ETGVTQSPTHLIKTRGQQVTLRCSSQSGHNTVSWYQQALGQGPQFIFQYYREEENGRGNFPPRFSGLQFPNYSSELNVNALELDDSALYLCASSLRNSPLHFGNGTRLTVT.